Detailed here is one T cell receptor beta chain. Here immunoSEQ multiplex PCR was the method, and the copy in TCRdb shows in-frame clones only, minus some. The sample contains fewer than 100,000 clones, 75% to 85% of which appear only once. With 4 bases removed from V and 0 bases from J, the gap between germline ends came to 14 bases. This CDR3 region has 17 residues. The V gene's germline CDR1 is SGHRS and CDR2 YFSETQ. These data are taken from a study of T cells in localized non-small cell lung cancer. V is TRBV5-1 and J is TRBJ1-6; D call uncertain. The sequences come from peripheral blood, collected before any cancer treatment. This TCR came from a female donor older than 55 with stage I lung adenocarcinoma. The CDR3 sequence: CASSTDASSSYNSPLHF. The CDR3 nucleotides read TGCGCCAGCAGCACGGACGCCTCCAGCTCCTATAATTCACCCCTCCACTTT.